These 14 T cell receptor beta chains originate from one sample sequenced in a study of preoperative IRX-2 immunotherapy in early breast cancer. Treatment given: preoperative locoregional IRX-2 cytokine immunotherapy. The data were produced by immunoSEQ multiplex PCR, yet TCRdb's version contains in-frame clones alone and is incomplete. This table holds 5,000 or so clones, almost 75% found once. This sample comprised tumor tissue, obtained before IRX-2 immunotherapy. Receptors were obtained from a human donor with breast cancer.

The rearrangement links TRBV10-3 to TRBJ1-4, with no clear D. The CDR3 spans 15 residues. Between the trimmed V and J ends, which lost 0 bases and 3 bases, there was a span of 8 bases. Per germline, CDR1 ENHRY and CDR2 SYGVKD. The CDR3 DNA is TGTGCCATCAGTGAGTCGGTGGTACCTAATGAAAAACTGTTTTTT. Encoded protein: CAISESVVPNEKLFF.

The chain uses TRBV19 and TRBJ2-3, with 8 bases that match TRBD2. The ends lost 3 bases at V and 9 bases at J; junction bases unmatched: 2. This CDR3 comprises 12 residues. Germline lookup yields CDR1 LNHDA and CDR2 SQIVND (reference sequence). The CDR3 region has the DNA TGTGCCAGTAGTATGAGCGGGAGCACGCAGTATTTT. This codes for CASSMSGSTQYF.

The chain joins TRBV6-8 to TRBJ2-2, with D perhaps matching TRBD1 or TRBD2 (6 bases each). From germline, CDR1 is MNHGY and CDR2 SAAAGT. The CDR3 covers 17 residues. Trimming cost V 7 bases and J 2 bases, with 20 bases left between them. The CDR3 DNA follows: TGTGCCAGCAACTCCGGAAGGGGGGCCCTAAACACCGGGGAGCTGTTTTTT. As protein: CASNSGRGALNTGELFF.

The chain uses TRBV28 and TRBJ2-7, with 9 bases that match TRBD1. CDR1 and CDR2 from the germline V gene are MDHEN and SYDVKM. This CDR3 comprises 16 residues. Trimming at V came to 3 bases and at J to 3 bases, leaving 9 bases not matched to a gene. CDR3 sequence: CASSFSLGTGSYEQYF. The CDR3 DNA reads as TGTGCCAGCAGTTTCTCCCTCGGGACAGGGAGCTACGAGCAGTACTTC.

The chain uses TRBV29-1 and TRBJ1-2; D is possibly TRBD1 (5 bases). The germline V gene has CDR1 SQVTM and CDR2 ANQGSEA. Trimming removed 3 bases from V and 4 bases from J, with 12 bases in between. The CDR3 totals 13 residues. CDR3 loop: CSVEGVPGYGYTF. The CDR3 region has the DNA TGCAGCGTTGAGGGGGTCCCCGGCTATGGCTACACCTTC.

CDR3 region: CATSRGGGRAVSYNEQFF. Here the CDR3 DNA reads TGTGCCACCAGCAGAGGGGGCGGGAGGGCCGTCTCCTACAATGAGCAGTTCTTC. The chain has TRBV15 and TRBJ2-1, with 9 bases identical to TRBD2. V lost 1 base to trimming and J lost 0 bases; unmatched junction nucleotides: 7. From germline, CDR1 is LNHNV and CDR2 YYDKDF (reference sequence). The CDR3 is 18 residues long.

This chain links TRBV6-8 with TRBJ1-5; D perhaps matches TRBD1 (5 bases). Germline lookup yields CDR1 MNHGY and CDR2 SAAAGT. Trimming stripped 5 bases from V and 3 bases from J, with 11 bases between. The CDR3 extends over 14 amino acids. Here the CDR3 reads CASSPRQFNQPQHF. The CDR3 region has the DNA TGTGCCAGCAGTCCCCGACAGTTCAATCAGCCCCAGCATTTT.

The V gene is TRBV18, the J gene TRBJ2-2, with TRBD1 matching over 7 bases. V lost 3 bases and J lost 4; bases outside the gene matches: 8. CDR3 length: 16 residues. The V gene's germline CDR1 is KGHSH and CDR2 LQKENI. The CDR3: CASSPRQRTGTGELFF. The CDR3 bases are TGTGCCAGCTCACCCCGTCAACGGACAGGCACCGGGGAGCTGTTTTTT.

This clone was observed a few times. CDR3 in DNA: TGTGCCAGCAGTGAGGTGTATGAGGTTAGTTCGCCCCAGCATTTT. Its protein is CASSEVYEVSSPQHF. The chain uses TRBV6-8 and TRBJ1-5; D unclear. The germline gives CDR1 MNHGY, CDR2 SAAAGT. The ends were cut back, 5 bases at V and 9 bases at J, with 20 bases in the middle. The CDR3 is 15 amino acids.

This sequence joins TRBV19 and TRBJ2-7, with D maybe TRBD2 (5 bases). Trimming pared 4 bases from V and 7 bases from J, leaving 20 bases between. The germline gives CDR1 LNHDA, CDR2 SQIVND (reference sequence). The CDR3 has 15 amino acids. This CDR3 reads CASSTSEGAPAEQYF. The CDR3 nucleotides are TGTGCCAGTAGTACATCCGAGGGAGCGCCCGCAGAGCAGTACTTC.

The chain joins TRBV28 to TRBJ1-2, with a tentative D call TRBD1 (6 bases). The length of the CDR3 is 15 residues. V dropped 6 bases and J dropped 3 bases, with 17 bases sitting between them. The germline V gene has CDR1 MDHEN and CDR2 SYDVKM. The CDR3 loop reads CASSNPIQGYYGYTF. As DNA, the CDR3 is TGTGCCAGCAGCAACCCCATACAGGGCTACTATGGCTACACCTTC.

This clone has just a few counts. The chain uses TRBV6-8 and TRBJ1-1; D may be TRBD1 (6 bases). V dropped 2 bases and J dropped 1 base, with 17 bases sitting between them. The CDR3 length is 17 residues. From germline, CDR1 is MNHGY and CDR2 SAAAGT. The DNA of the CDR3 is TGTGCCAGCAGTTACCCGAAACCGGGACAACCGAACACTGAAGCTTTCTTT. Its protein is CASSYPKPGQPNTEAFF.

The rearrangement uses TRBV7-6 and TRBJ2-7, with TRBD1 matching over 10 bases. V lost 7 bases, J lost 3 bases, and 9 bases stayed unmatched. The CDR3 totals 15 residues. The germline V gene encodes CDR1 SGHVS and CDR2 FNYEAQ. CDR3 in amino acids: CASTFIGTGVYEQYF. For the CDR3, the DNA is TGTGCCAGCACCTTCATCGGGACAGGGGTCTACGAGCAGTACTTC.

The chain uses TRBV19 and TRBJ1-4; D unresolved. The CDR3 loop spans 15 amino acids. Germline V lookup: CDR1 LNHDA, CDR2 SQIVND (reference sequence). With 5 bases removed from V and 4 bases from J, the gap between germline ends came to 14 bases. This CDR3 reads CASSSRTGINEKLFF. The CDR3 DNA follows: TGTGCCAGTAGTTCGCGGACGGGGATTAATGAAAAACTGTTTTTT.